The clone carrying this T cell receptor beta chain was seen more than once but under ten times. Its antigen is unidentified. This sample is part of a study of early T cells in non-severe SARS-CoV-2 infection. Each cDNA molecule carried a unique molecular identifier. TCRdb re-derived calls from the 5' RACE reads in MiXCR, one entry per CDR3 protein. The data hold tens of thousands of distinct CDR3 sequences, with less than 15% observed a single time. The CDR3 covers 17 residues. V lost 6 bases to trimming and J lost 0 bases, with 21 bases between them. Germline V gene sequence: CDR1 SQVTM, CDR2 ANQGSEA. General study points: Anti-spike CD8 responses were favored in VDJdb matching, and private and CD4 specificities were missed.

The sequenced sample was whole blood. This TCR came from an adult who was a healthcare worker with PCR-confirmed SARS-CoV-2 infection or an uninfected control (not recorded which). V usage is TRBV29-1 and J usage is TRBJ2-1, with D maybe TRBD1 (6 bases). CDR3 nucleotide sequence: TGCAGCGTAAAGGGGGACCCAAAGAGTAGCTCCTACAATGAGCAGTTCTTC. Amino acids: CSVKGDPKSSSYNEQFF.